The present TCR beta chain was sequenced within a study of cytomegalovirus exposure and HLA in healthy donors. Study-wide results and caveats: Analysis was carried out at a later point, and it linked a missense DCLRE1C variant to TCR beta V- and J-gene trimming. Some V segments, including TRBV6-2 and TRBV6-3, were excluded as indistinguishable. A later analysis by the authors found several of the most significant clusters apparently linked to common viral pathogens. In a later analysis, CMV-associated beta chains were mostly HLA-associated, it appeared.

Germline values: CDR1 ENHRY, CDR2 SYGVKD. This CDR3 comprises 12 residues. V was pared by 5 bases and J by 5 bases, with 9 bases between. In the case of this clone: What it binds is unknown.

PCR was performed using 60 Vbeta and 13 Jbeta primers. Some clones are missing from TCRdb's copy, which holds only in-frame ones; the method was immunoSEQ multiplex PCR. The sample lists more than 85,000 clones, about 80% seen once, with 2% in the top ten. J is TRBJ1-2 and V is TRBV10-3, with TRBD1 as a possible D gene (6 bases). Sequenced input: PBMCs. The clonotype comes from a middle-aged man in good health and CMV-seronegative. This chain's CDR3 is CAISPRGYGYTF. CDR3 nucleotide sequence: TGTGCCATCAGTCCAAGGGGGTATGGCTACACCTTC.